This T cell receptor (beta chain) was obtained from a study of T cell repertoires in cytomegalovirus infection. TCRdb analysed the reads with MiXCR anew, one entry per CDR3 protein. The table lists some 200,000 distinct CDR3 sequences, about 38% of them singletons. Note on this clonotype: Its specificity is not known.

Germline V gives CDR1 SNHLY, CDR2 FYNNEI. V was clipped by 5 bases and J by 6 bases; unmatched bases: 10. The CDR3 loop spans 16 amino acids. The sequence came from a human donor in good health (CMV status not recorded). Some clones in this sample may be carry-over from other donors' samples. The chain is built from TRBV2 and TRBJ2-1; the match to TRBD1 covers 10 bases. The sequencing used CD8+ T cells from cultured PBMCs, collected from culture after CMV antigen stimulation. DNA for the CDR3: TGTGCCAGCAGTATATCCCGGGACAGGGGATCCAATGAGCAGTTCTTC. Protein product: CASSISRDRGSNEQFF.